This T cell receptor (beta chain) was identified in a study of cytomegalovirus exposure and HLA in healthy donors (dated by TCRdb to 2017 to 2019). For context, the study as a whole: In an earlier analysis of 550 to 750 of the donors, less than 350 Gb of sequence data and roughly 100 million unique TCR beta sequences from about 190 million T cells were reported. An early release that covered more than 550 HLA-typed donors contained approximately 300 gigabases of sequencing data and some 87 million unique TCR sequences. Among the roughly 370 genotyped donors, more than 70% belonged to the genetic ancestry cluster associated with self-reported Caucasian donors. The aim of the study was to test whether cataloging public T cell receptors could identify signatures of past pathogen exposure. The study profiled the T cell repertoires of more than 500 subjects by immunosequencing and related them to cytomegalovirus serostatus. A separate validation cohort of 100 to 150 different subjects was used in addition to the approximately 670-subject first cohort. To predict cytomegalovirus infection status, the study brought together high-throughput TCR immunosequencing, statistical association of individual TCRs with disease status, and machine learning. A later analysis re-analyzed previously published TCR beta repertoires from about 730 donors and added high-resolution HLA genotyping to study TCR occurrence patterns. The later analysis used no new phenotypic data to find candidate immune exposures, relying instead on TCR beta sequences and their occurrence across donors. To decide whether each TCR beta V gene segment behaved as functional or pseudogenic, an earlier analysis of fewer than 750 of the donors relied on high-throughput TCR beta sequencing. Alongside the repertoire data, information on donor age, sex, ethnicity and CMV serostatus was compiled. In a later genetic analysis, genome-wide SNP genotypes for about three fifths of the roughly 670 donors were used, and that subset was treated as a discovery cohort. All discovery cohort repertoires had been generated on a single sequencing platform. Class I and class II HLA loci were covered by the typing at four-digit resolution. The number of typed donors differed by locus: roughly 629-640 for A, B, C, DRB1 and DQB1; approximately 520 for DQA1; over 600 for DPA1; and some 470 for DPB1. Four or five DR-DQ haplotypes were handled as single units for association and clustering because linkage in the cohort was strong. On average, about 240,000 unique TCR beta nucleotide sequences were sequenced per donor among roughly 430 genotyped donors of the cohort, with 15% to 20% of those sequences being non-productive. Here is what the overall study found, with its caveats: In both the original and validation cohorts, the classifier was reported to diagnose cytomegalovirus status with high specificity and sensitivity. Correlated functional status among segregating V segments might reflect linkage disequilibrium, but an unknown experimental factor could not be ruled out. Broadly in line with IMGT annotations, most TCR beta V segments showed up in productive rearrangements about 90% or about 30% of the time in an earlier analysis of around 550 of the donors. The earlier analysis of approximately 560 of the donors excluded roughly 17 rarely observed V segments, including chromosome 9 orphons, because counts were too low. V-gene and J-gene trimming of TCR beta chains was associated with a missense DCLRE1C variant in a later genetic analysis, and the association was replicated in an independent cohort. In a later analysis, TCR association rates were found to vary across HLA loci, with the most associated TCRs seen for DRB1 alleles and the fewest for HLA-C alleles. A later analysis reported that several top co-occurrence clusters appeared linked to parvovirus B19, influenza, CMV and Epstein-Barr virus. Some IMGT-functional V segments, including TRBV6-2 and TRBV6-3, could not be distinguished by the 87-base-pair reads and were therefore excluded. This cohort had only TCR beta chains sequenced, and the lack of alpha or paired-chain data limited which features could be detected. Assigning TCR associations to individual alleles was difficult when HLA alleles, especially DR and DQ, strongly co-occurred. In vitro tests confirmed that a few of the cytomegalovirus-associated TCR beta chains recognize cytomegalovirus antigens. In a later analysis, most CMV-associated TCR beta chains were found to appear HLA-restricted, with HLA associations seemingly driven largely by CMV exposure. Immune exposure information for the cohort was limited to CMV serostatus. At a false discovery rate of 0.05, a later analysis linked roughly 17,000 TCR beta sequences to specific HLA alleles. Because some donors lacked HLA typing at each locus, the association tests relied only on the typed subset. The study gave a list of about 170 TCR beta chains associated with cytomegalovirus. Roughly uniform sequencing depth across donors was assumed in presence/absence analyses, although this assumption may not hold. Compared with equally common non-associated chains, HLA-associated TCR beta chains in a later analysis were more clonally expanded and had lower generation probabilities. It was suggested by the authors that the approach could potentially be generalized to other disease states and immunological phenotypes. Across donors, most TCR sequences were observed very rarely, whereas some public TCRs were present in many individuals. In a later genetic analysis, fewer N-insertions in productive TCRs were reported among donors in an Asian-associated ancestry cluster than the approximately 670-donor mean. A further reported finding was that TCR beta sequences accurately predicted the HLA-A and HLA-B alleles for most subjects in the first cohort. A cluster of highly shared sequence variants was judged likely to be a technical artifact of the sequencing pipeline.

Library creation used the immunoSEQ multiplex PCR assay. For the multiplex PCR, a mixture combining 60 forward primers for TCR Vbeta segments and 13 reverse primers for TCR Jbeta segments was used. The CDR3 region of rearranged TCR beta genes was amplified from genomic DNA by a multiplex PCR assay. On the Illumina HiSeq System, the amplified TCR beta libraries were sequenced as 87-base-pair reads. The original pipeline was this. In a later analysis, 80 million or so unique TCR beta chains were counted across the approximately 620 repertoires, and roughly 9.9 million of these chains were shared by at least two donors. To remove PCR and sequencing errors, raw reads were error-corrected and collapsed into unique sequences using a nearest-neighbor algorithm that merged closely related sequences. To assign V, D and J gene segments, CDR3 sequences were aligned to IMGT reference sequences. For a sequence to be retained, at least a six-nucleotide match to both a V gene segment and a J gene segment was required. Rearrangements were called productive when the CDR3 lacked stop codons and stayed in frame with V and J; all others were non-productive. Following IMGT convention, CDR3 was defined as the stretch from the second conserved V-encoded cysteine up to the conserved J-encoded phenylalanine. In an earlier analysis of more than 550 of the donors, sequences lacking an unambiguous match to a single V gene segment were excluded. In an earlier analysis of approximately 590 of the donors, a V segment was called functional when productive rearrangements were above 56.7%, and segregating when the standard deviation between donors exceeded 5%. A statistical classification framework was built for diagnosing cytomegalovirus status from the catalog of TCR beta chain sequences. V and J gene assignment, in a later analysis, came from comparing TCR nucleotide sequences with IMGT/GENE-DB human TR gene sequences. Using the TCRdist pipeline, a later analysis assigned CDR3 sequences along with most-parsimonious VDJ recombination scenarios. In a later analysis, every TCR beta chain was defined by the combination of its CDR3 amino acid sequence and its V-gene family, and reads without a unique V-gene family were dropped. As a way to deal with suspected cross-contamination and a sequencing artifact, a later analysis dropped 592 nucleotide sequences that were highly shared and had low generation probability. A later analysis calculated a clonal expansion index for each public chain from normalized within-repertoire ranks of inferred template counts. A later analysis computed generation probabilities with a VDJ recombination model fitted to out-of-frame rearrangements, and checked the results against IGoR. In a later analysis, TCR-TCR, TCR-HLA and TCR-CMV co-occurrence was scored with hypergeometric tests, and a repertoire-size bias correction was applied to TCR pairs. To estimate false discovery rates, a later analysis permuted the HLA or CMV assignments 20 times. In a later analysis, co-occurring TCRs were grouped using DBSCAN, with TCRdist sequence similarity added in when clustering inside HLA-allele-positive subsets. Repertoires with fewer than 30,000 or more than 120,000 public chains, plus five repertoires with anomalous nucleotide sharing, were excluded from co-occurrence clustering. TCRdb provides this immuneACCESS table in a form limited to in-frame rearrangements. Some clones are lacking; in checked studies, under half of them reflect an unresolved V gene, and why the rest are absent is not known. V and J calls and clone size are as listed in that table; D and trimming were resolved from the DNA. In this sample the table shows about 150,000 clones, 80% of which occur a single time. Around 6% of the sample is held by the ten biggest clonotypes.

The germline V gene (reference sequence) provides CDR1 LNHDA and CDR2 SQIVND. Measured from the cysteine to the phenylalanine, the CDR3 is 16 residues long. Left in the record is the CDR3 DNA by itself, 48 bases read in frame from the first base. Here V drops 7 bases and J drops 3 bases, and the junction holds 12 bases not matched to any gene. In regard to this clone: What antigen it recognizes has not been identified. It has no much larger one-base neighbor in the sample; base qualities were not kept.

The cohort consisted of hundreds of healthy bone marrow donors. At the time of sampling, all cohort members were nominally healthy, though unrecorded immune exposures were likely present. The donor was CMV seropositive and was included in the group of 270 or so seropositive cohort members. A peripheral blood sample was provided by each donor, and peripheral blood mononuclear cells were used for TCR beta sequencing. The Qiagen DNeasy Blood Extraction Kit was used to extract genomic DNA from the blood cell samples. This TCR came from a woman between 40 and 55 years old in good health and CMV-seropositive. The V and J genes are TRBV19 and TRBJ2-3; TRBD2 aligns with 8 central bases. Sequencing was performed on PBMCs. For the CDR3, the sequence is CASNPTRREATDTQYF. The DNA reads TGTGCCAGTAACCCCACCCGGCGGGAGGCAACAGATACGCAGTATTTT. This CDR3, with the reference TRBV19 and TRBJ2-3 proteins standing in past its ends, gives the full variable domain DGGITQSPKYLFRKEGQNVTLSCEQNLNHDAMYWYRQDPGQGLRLIYYSQIVNDFQKGDIAEGYSVSREKKESFPLTVTSAQKNPTAFYLCASNPTRREATDTQYFGPGTRLTVL.